What follows is one T cell receptor beta chain and its context. Its matching antigen is unknown. The CDR3 runs to 13 residues. Germline lookup yields CDR1 SGHRS and CDR2 YFSETQ. Trimming left V 5 bases short and J 10 bases short, with 18 bases between. For the second PCR, which ran for roughly 6 to 12 cycles, a sample-barcoded 5' primer and a J-beta primer mix were used. A single record per CDR3 protein comes from TCRdb applying MiXCR to the 5' RACE reads. The profile shows about 970,000 distinct CDR3 sequences, roughly 51% of them singletons. This sample was included in a study of blood T cells in healthy people across ages. General study findings and limits: CMV status of donors was not determined, possibly confounding expanded clonotype changes. Roughly linear declines in TCR beta diversity per million T cells occurred with age.

All donors came from Russia, were Caucasian and healthy, and spanned ages about 6 to 100. Sequenced sample: blood. This receptor was taken from a woman aged 60-70 years in good health. The gene calls are TRBV5-1 and TRBJ1-2, with D perhaps TRBD1 (5 bases). DNA of the CDR3: TGCGCCAGCAGAATCCGGGACGGCGACCTCTACACCTTC. It translates to CASRIRDGDLYTF.